Listed here is a single TCR beta chain. What it binds is not known. TCRdb's copy holds only in-frame clones and misses some; the assay was immunoSEQ multiplex PCR. The sample includes about 60,000 clones, approximately 83% seen only once; the top ten take approximately 3%. This sample was taken from a study of OX40 agonist ivuxolimab in advanced cancers. Overall study: The group had a mean age of roughly 65 years, ranged from about 20 to 79, and was 82.7% male.

General observations from the study: Among patients with partial responses at 0.1-3.0 mg/kg, clonal expansion was among the lowest.

Germline trimming cut 6 bases from V and 4 bases from J; bases unmatched to any gene: 5. The germline CDR1 and CDR2 sequences are SNHLY and FYNNEI. This CDR3 contains 14 residues. Exclusion of a patient followed from autoimmune disease history or systemic immunosuppression. This chain uses TRBV2 with TRBJ2-3; TRBD1 agrees at 9 bases. The sample consisted of CD4+ or CD8+ T cells sorted from blood, taken in a trial of the OX40 agonist ivuxolimab. The sequence was obtained from an adult with an advanced solid tumor such as melanoma, head and neck, liver or kidney cancer. CDR3 sequence (DNA): TGTGCCAGCAGGGGACAGGGAGGCCCAGATACGCAGTATTTT. Protein sequence: CASRGQGGPDTQYF. Together with reference TRBV2 and TRBJ2-3, the CDR3 gives the full variable domain: EPEVTQTPSHQVTQMGQEVILRCVPISNHLYFYWYRQILGQKVEFLVSFYNNEISEKSEIFDDQFSVERPDGSNFTLKIRSTKLEDSAMYFCASRGQGGPDTQYFGPGTRLTVL.